This TCR beta chain was sequenced in a study of shared clonotypes between healthy human individuals. Repertoires were generated with immunoSEQ multiplex PCR, while TCRdb's copy carries only in-frame clones and drops some. The table records approximately 2,200,000 clones, approximately 94% of them present only once. The V gene lost 6 bases and the J gene lost 4 bases, with 12 bases spanning the gap. Looked up from germline, CDR1 is MNHEY and CDR2 is SMNVEV (reference sequence). The CDR3 runs 13 residues. Naive CD8 cells lacked CD45RO and underwent positive selection for CCR7, leaving out terminally differentiated effector memory CD45RA+ cells. General study results and limits: Across a handful of donors, naive CD4 shared roughly 5.1%, naive CD8 3.5% to 4%, memory CD4 2% to 2.5%, memory CD8 around 0.42%. Generally, naive subsets came out with larger estimated richness than memory subsets. Among donors, clonotype sharing was expected to be affected by sequencing depth.

Remarks on this clone: Its antigen is not known.

The clonotype comes from a man younger than 35 in good health. Some clones in this sample may be carry-over from other donors' samples. The chain employs TRBV27 and TRBJ1-1, with D unclear. Specimen: naive CD8+ T cells from PBMCs. The chain's CDR3 is CASSLTKGTEAFF. For the CDR3, the DNA is TGTGCCAGCAGCCTTACTAAGGGCACTGAAGCTTTCTTT.